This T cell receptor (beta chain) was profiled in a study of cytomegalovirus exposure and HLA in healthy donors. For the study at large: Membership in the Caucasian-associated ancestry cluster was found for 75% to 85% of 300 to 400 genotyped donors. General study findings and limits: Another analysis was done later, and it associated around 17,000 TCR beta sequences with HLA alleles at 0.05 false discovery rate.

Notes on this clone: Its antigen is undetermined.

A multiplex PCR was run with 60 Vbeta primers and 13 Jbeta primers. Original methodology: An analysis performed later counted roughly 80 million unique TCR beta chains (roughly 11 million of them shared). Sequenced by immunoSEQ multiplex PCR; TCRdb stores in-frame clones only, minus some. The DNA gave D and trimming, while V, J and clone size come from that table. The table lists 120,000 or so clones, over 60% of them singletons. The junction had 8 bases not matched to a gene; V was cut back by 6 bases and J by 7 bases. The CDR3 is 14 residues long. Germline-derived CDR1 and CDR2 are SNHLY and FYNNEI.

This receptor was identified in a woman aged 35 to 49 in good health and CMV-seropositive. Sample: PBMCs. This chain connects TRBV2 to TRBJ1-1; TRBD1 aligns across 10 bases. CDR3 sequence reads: CASRARQGAGEAFF. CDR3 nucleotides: TGTGCCAGCAGGGCCAGACAGGGGGCGGGTGAAGCTTTCTTT.